This entry features one TCR beta chain sequence. As yet, its antigen is unknown. The method was immunoSEQ multiplex PCR; TCRdb's version includes in-frame clones alone and lacks a portion of them. The sample carries about 45,000 clones, approximately 62% recorded once. The record originates from a study of radiotherapy plus CTLA-4 blockade in lung cancer. Overall study context: Objective response rate was 18%; disease control rate, around 33%. Whole-study results and caveats: Alongside interferon-beta, early blood T cell clone dynamics were reportedly the best predictor of response. TCR clones of tumor origin grew in blood after radiotherapy plus ipilimumab.

This CDR3 has 15 residues. Germline CDR1 and CDR2: LNHDA and SQIVND (reference sequence). After removal of 5 bases from V and 1 base from J, the junction contained 7 bases not matched to a gene. People whose metastatic non-small-cell lung cancer was chemo-refractory got focal radiation along with CTLA-4 blockade by ipilimumab. This material consisted of peripheral blood, taken from a patient treated with radiotherapy plus ipilimumab. The sequence came from a human donor with non-small cell lung cancer who had a partial response to radiotherapy plus ipilimumab. The chain combines TRBV19 with TRBJ2-7; TRBD1 matches at 8 bases. DNA for the CDR3: TGTGCCAGTAGTCCTCGACAGGGGCAATCCTACGAGCAGTACTTC. It codes for CASSPRQGQSYEQYF.